These 10 T cell receptor beta chains came from one sample sequenced in a study of T cell repertoires in cytomegalovirus infection. TCRdb reprocessed the reads via MiXCR and lists one record per CDR3 protein. The table has 570,000 or so distinct CDR3 sequences, roughly 43% seen once. Their antigen targets remain unknown. This specimen consisted of cultured PBMCs, obtained from culture after CMV antigen stimulation. The receptors derive from a human donor in good health (CMV status not recorded). Some clones in this sample may be carry-over from other donors' samples.

The V and J genes are TRBV4-1 and TRBJ1-5, with D perhaps TRBD1 (6 bases). Looked up from germline, CDR1 is MGHRA and CDR2 is YSYEKL. This CDR3 comprises 17 residues. Trimming pared 3 bases from V and 3 bases from J, leaving 18 bases between. CDR3 sequence: CASSHPGLDRYNQPQHF. CDR3 DNA sequence: TGCGCCAGCAGCCACCCAGGACTAGACAGGTACAATCAGCCCCAGCATTTT.

This chain uses TRBV7-6 with TRBJ2-3, with 7 bases fitting TRBD2. Germline V gives CDR1 SGHVS, CDR2 FNYEAQ. CDR3 length: 16 amino acids. The V and J ends lost 4 bases and 1 base, in that order; junction bases with no gene match: 8. CDR3 protein: CASSSQATSGTDTQYF. The DNA for the CDR3 is TGTGCCAGCAGCTCCCAGGCTACTAGCGGCACAGATACGCAGTATTTT. The full variable domain, rest sourced from reference TRBV7-6 and TRBJ2-3, is GAGVSQSPRYKVTKRGQDVALRCDPISGHVSLYWYRQALGQGPEFLTYFNYEAQQDKSGLPNDRFSAERPEGSISTLTIQRTEQRDSAMYRCASSSQATSGTDTQYFGPGTRLTVL.

V is TRBV29-1 and J is TRBJ1-2; D gene unclear. Germline-derived CDR1 and CDR2 are SQVTM and ANQGSEA. The CDR3 is 13 residues long. V was cut by 3 bases and J by 4 bases, with 12 bases left in between. The CDR3 loop reads CSVDGTDGYGYTF. The CDR3 region has the DNA TGCAGCGTTGATGGAACAGACGGCTATGGCTACACCTTC.

The chain couples TRBV27 to TRBJ1-4; D uncertain. V was cut by 3 bases and J by 3 bases, with 8 bases left in between. CDR3 length: 14 amino acids. CDR1 is MNHEY and CDR2 is SMNVEV in the germline V gene (reference sequence). The chain's CDR3 is CASSLTPANEKLFF. Here the CDR3 DNA reads TGTGCCAGCAGTTTGACCCCAGCTAATGAAAAACTGTTTTTT.

The DNA for the CDR3 is TGTGCCAGCAGCTTAGGGTCCACGGGGACGCAGTATTTT. Translated, it gives CASSLGSTGTQYF. This chain uses TRBV7-2 with TRBJ2-3, with D perhaps matching TRBD2 (5 bases). The V end lost 1 base, the J end lost 9 bases, and 11 bases lay between the germline ends. Germline CDR1 reads SGHTA; CDR2 reads FQGNSA. This CDR3 region has 13 residues. The whole variable domain, filled in from reference TRBV7-2 and TRBJ2-3, reads GAGVSQSPSNKVTEKGKDVELRCDPISGHTALYWYRQSLGQGLEFLIYFQGNSAPDKSGLPSDRFSAERTGGSVSTLTIQRTQQEDSAVYLCASSLGSTGTQYFGPGTRLTVL.

The rearrangement links TRBV12-3 or TRBV12-4 to TRBJ1-5; maybe TRBD1 (5 bases). The CDR3 is 15 residues long. Trimming removed 2 bases from V and 7 bases from J, with 15 bases in between. Here the CDR3 reads CASSLYGGEGQPQHF. CDR3 DNA sequence: TGTGCCAGCAGTTTATATGGAGGGGAAGGGCAGCCCCAGCATTTT.

This clonotype was detected many times. The chain has TRBV7-2 and TRBJ2-3; 10 nucleotides match TRBD2. This CDR3 comprises 17 residues. CDR1 is SGHTA, CDR2 FQGNSA, per germline. V lost 5 bases and J lost 9; bases outside the gene matches: 17. CDR3 sequence reads: CASSLSGGAGQIATQYF. CDR3 sequence (DNA): TGTGCCAGCAGCCTCAGCGGGGGGGCCGGACAGATAGCAACGCAGTATTTT.

CDR3 region: CASSINRGTNEQFF. The CDR3 DNA reads TGCGCCAGCAGCATCAACAGGGGGACCAATGAGCAGTTCTTC. The chain combines TRBV5-1 with TRBJ2-1; TRBD1 matches 8 bases. The junction had 6 bases not matched to a gene; V was cut back by 4 bases and J by 6 bases. The CDR3 covers 14 residues. CDR1 and CDR2 from the germline V gene are SGHRS and YFSETQ.

The V and J genes are TRBV4-3 and TRBJ1-2, with D perhaps TRBD1 (6 bases). CDR1 and CDR2 (germline): LGHNA, YSLEER. With 4 bases removed from V and 4 bases from J, the gap between germline ends came to 19 bases. The CDR3 runs 16 residues. CDR3 DNA: TGCGCCAGCAGCCCCCGTCCCGGAGGGGACATCTATGGCTACACCTTC. This encodes CASSPRPGGDIYGYTF.

The V call is TRBV27, the J call TRBJ1-5, with D unclear. Germline lookup yields CDR1 MNHEY and CDR2 SMNVEV (reference sequence). The CDR3 has 13 amino acids. Trimming cost V 7 bases and J 4 bases, with 11 bases left between them. The CDR3 DNA sequence: TGTGCCAGCACCGACGGGATTAATCAGCCCCAGCATTTT. Protein sequence: CASTDGINQPQHF.